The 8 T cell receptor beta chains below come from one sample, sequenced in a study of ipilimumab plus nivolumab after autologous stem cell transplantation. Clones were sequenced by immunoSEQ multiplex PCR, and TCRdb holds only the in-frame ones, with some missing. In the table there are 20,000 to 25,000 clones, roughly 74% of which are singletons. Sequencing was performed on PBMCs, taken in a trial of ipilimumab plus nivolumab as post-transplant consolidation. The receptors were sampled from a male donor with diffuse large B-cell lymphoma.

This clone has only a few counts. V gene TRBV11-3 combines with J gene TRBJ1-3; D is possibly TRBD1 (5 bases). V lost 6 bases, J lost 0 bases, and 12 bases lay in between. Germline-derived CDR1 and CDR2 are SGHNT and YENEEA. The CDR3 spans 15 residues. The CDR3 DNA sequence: TGTGCCAGCAGTTATACAGGCAGCTCTGGAAACACCATATATTTT. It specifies CASSYTGSSGNTIYF.

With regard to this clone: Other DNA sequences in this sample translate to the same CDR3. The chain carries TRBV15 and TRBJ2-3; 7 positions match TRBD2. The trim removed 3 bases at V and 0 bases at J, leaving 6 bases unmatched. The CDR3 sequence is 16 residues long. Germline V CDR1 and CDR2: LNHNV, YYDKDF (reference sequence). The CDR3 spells CATSRGLAESTDTQYF. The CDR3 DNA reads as TGTGCCACCAGCAGGGGCCTAGCGGAGAGCACAGATACGCAGTATTTT.

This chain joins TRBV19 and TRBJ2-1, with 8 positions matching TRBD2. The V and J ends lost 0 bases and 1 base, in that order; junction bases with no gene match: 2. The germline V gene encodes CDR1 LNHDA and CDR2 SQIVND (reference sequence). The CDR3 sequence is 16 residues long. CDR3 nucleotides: TGTGCCAGTAGTATAGACCCGGGGGGGTCCTACAATGAGCAGTTCTTC. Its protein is CASSIDPGGSYNEQFF. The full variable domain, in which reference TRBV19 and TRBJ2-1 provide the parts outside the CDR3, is DGGITQSPKYLFRKEGQNVTLSCEQNLNHDAMYWYRQDPGQGLRLIYYSQIVNDFQKGDIAEGYSVSREKKESFPLTVTSAQKNPTAFYLCASSIDPGGSYNEQFFGPGTRLTVL.

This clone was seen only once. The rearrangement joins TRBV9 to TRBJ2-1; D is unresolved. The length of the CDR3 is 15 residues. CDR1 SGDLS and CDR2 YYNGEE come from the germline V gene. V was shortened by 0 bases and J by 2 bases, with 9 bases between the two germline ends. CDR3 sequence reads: CASSVGGDTYNEQFF. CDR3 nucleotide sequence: TGTGCCAGCAGCGTAGGTGGAGATACCTACAATGAGCAGTTCTTC.

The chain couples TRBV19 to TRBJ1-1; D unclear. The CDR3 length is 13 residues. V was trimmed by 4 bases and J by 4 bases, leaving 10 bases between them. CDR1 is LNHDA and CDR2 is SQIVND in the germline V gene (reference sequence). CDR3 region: CASSREESTEAFF. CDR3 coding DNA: TGTGCCAGTAGTAGAGAGGAGAGCACTGAAGCTTTCTTT.

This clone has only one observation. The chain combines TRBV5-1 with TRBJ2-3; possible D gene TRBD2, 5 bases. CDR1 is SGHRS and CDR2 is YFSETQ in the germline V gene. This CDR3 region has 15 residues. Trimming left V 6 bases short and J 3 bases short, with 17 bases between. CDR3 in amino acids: CASNPLGERTDTQYF. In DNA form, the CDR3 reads TGCGCCAGCAACCCCCTCGGGGAACGAACAGATACGCAGTATTTT.

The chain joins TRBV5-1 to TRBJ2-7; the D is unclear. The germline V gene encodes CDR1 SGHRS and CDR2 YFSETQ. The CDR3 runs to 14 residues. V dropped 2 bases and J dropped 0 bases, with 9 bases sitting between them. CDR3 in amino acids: CASSLSQLSYEQYF. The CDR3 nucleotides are TGCGCCAGCAGCTTAAGCCAGCTCTCCTACGAGCAGTACTTC.

CDR3 sequence reads: CASSSDRGLHEKLFF. In DNA form, the CDR3 reads TGTGCCAGCAGCAGTGACAGGGGGCTGCATGAAAAACTGTTTTTT. V and J are TRBV11-3 and TRBJ1-4; 10 nucleotides match TRBD1. The CDR3 runs to 15 residues. Germline-derived CDR1 and CDR2 are SGHNT and YENEEA. The trim removed 5 bases at V and 6 bases at J, leaving 6 bases unmatched.